This T cell receptor (beta chain) comes out of a study of a mutant IDH1 vaccine in newly diagnosed glioma. Across the whole study: Vaccination followed radiotherapy alone by 4-6 weeks, or accompanied temozolomide cycles. Pretreatment consisted of radiotherapy, temozolomide, or both, with most receiving both. Whole-study results and caveats: The occurrence of vaccine-induced immune responses was seen in around 93% of patients.

A remark on this clone: Its antigen is not identified.

Assay used: immunoSEQ multiplex PCR; TCRdb lists only in-frame clones, some missing. Among roughly 30,000 clones listed, approximately 82% were seen once. Regarding time point: week 23, last vaccination. Doses comprised 300 ug of mutant IDH1 20-mer peptide each, plus topical imiquimod. Diagnosis in the donors showed new WHO grade 3 or 4 astrocytomas that were IDH1-mutant and ATRX-lost. The germline V gene encodes CDR1 LNHDA and CDR2 SQIVND (reference sequence). The ends lost 0 bases at V and 6 bases at J; junction bases unmatched: 8. The CDR3 covers 16 residues. The V and J genes are TRBV19 and TRBJ2-7, with 10 bases fitting TRBD2. Here the sequenced sample was PBMCs, taken from a glioma patient whose treatment included an IDH1 peptide vaccine. The origin of this receptor is a woman aged 25 to 39 with glioma. CDR3 nucleotides: TGTGCCAGTAGTATAGATCTGGCTAGCGGGGGTGTCGAGCAGTACTTC. This sequence encodes CASSIDLASGGVEQYF.